The clone carrying this T cell receptor (beta chain) was counted once. This entry comes from a study of control samples from healthy donors and cancer patients. TCRdb's table, derived via immunoSEQ multiplex PCR, lists solely in-frame clones and lacks some. The data show under 300,000 clones, roughly four fifths seen once. V was clipped by 0 bases and J by 4 bases; unmatched bases: 8. CDR3 length equals 17 residues. Germline assignment: CDR1 SGHTA and CDR2 FQGNSA. The chain is built from TRBV7-2 and TRBJ2-1; 8 bases agree with TRBD2. The sequence was obtained from a woman aged 60-70 years with lung cancer. Sequencing was carried out using PBMCs. CDR3 nucleotides: TGTGCCAGCAGCTTAGCGTTCCAGCGGGGGATATACAATGAGCAGTTCTTC. Translated, it gives CASSLAFQRGIYNEQFF.